These 14 T cell receptor beta chains originate from one sample sequenced in a study of molecular identifiers for immune sequencing clone quantification. TCRdb called the PCR reads again in MiXCR, with one record for every CDR3 protein. The table lists approximately 550,000 distinct CDR3 sequences, 20% to 25% of them singletons, with 0.84% in the top ten. Sequencing used naive CD8+ T cells from blood, with Jurkat cell RNA spiked in. The subset: FACS-sorted CD8+CD4-CCR7+CD45RA+ naive T cells. The receptors derive from a human donor in good health. Some libraries in this study had Jurkat cell RNA spiked in.

This clonotype has at least ten counts. The genes are TRBV7-9 and TRBJ1-1; 9 bases are a match to TRBD1. The CDR3 is made up of 16 amino acids. Germline CDR1 SEHNR, CDR2 FQNEAQ (reference sequence). Trimming removed 6 bases from V and 6 bases from J; junction bases left unmatched: 14. CDR3: CASSSFTGGADPEAFF. The CDR3 DNA reads TGTGCCAGCAGTTCTTTTACAGGGGGCGCAGATCCTGAAGCTTTCTTT. Based on the CDR3 plus reference TRBV7-9 and TRBJ1-1, the full variable domain is DTGVSQNPRHKITKRGQNVTFRCDPISEHNRLYWYRQTLGQGPEFLTYFQNEAQLEKSRLLSDRFSAERPKGSFSTLEIQRTEQGDSAMYLCASSSFTGGADPEAFFGQGTRLTVV.

Of note for this clonotype: With a much larger clone just one base away, this may be a read error. The V and J genes are TRBV5-3 and TRBJ1-4; the D is unclear. TRBV5-3 is recorded as an ORF, its role being uncertain. The V and J ends lost 8 bases and 6 bases respectively, with 17 bases between them. The CDR3 runs 14 residues. Here the CDR3 reads CASSSEEPYEKLFF. For the CDR3, the DNA is TGTGCCAGCAGTTCGGAGGAGCCCTATGAAAAACTGTTTTTT.

This sequence joins TRBV30 and TRBJ1-2; maybe TRBD1 (5 bases). The CDR3 is made up of 12 amino acids. V was trimmed by 5 bases and J by 7 bases, leaving 14 bases between them. Germline assignment: CDR1 GTSNPN and CDR2 SVGIG (reference sequence). The CDR3 reads CAWDRDDGGYTF. CDR3 sequence (DNA): TGTGCCTGGGACCGGGACGACGGTGGCTACACCTTC.

This clonotype showed up many times. The V gene is TRBV6-2 or TRBV6-3, the J gene TRBJ2-1; 7 positions match TRBD1. Trimming at V came to 6 bases and at J to 0 bases, leaving 8 bases not matched to a gene. This CDR3 is built from 16 residues. Germline V CDR1 and CDR2: MNHEY, SVGEGT. CDR3 in amino acids: CASRTARDSSYNEQFF. The CDR3 coding sequence is TGTGCCAGCAGAACTGCCCGGGACAGCTCCTACAATGAGCAGTTCTTC.

This clonotype was seen more than once but under ten times. This chain joins TRBV21-1 and TRBJ2-3. TRBV21-1 is shown as a pseudogene. The CDR3 covers 18 residues. CDR3 nucleotides: TGTGCCAGCAGCAAAGTAGACCATAGCAGTGCTAGCACAGATACGCAGTATTTT. Its translation: CASSKVDHSSASTDTQYF.

This chain joins TRBV7-9 and TRBJ2-1, with 8 bases fitting TRBD1. Looked up from germline, CDR1 is SEHNR and CDR2 is FQNEAQ (reference sequence). This CDR3 spans 15 amino acids. The junction had 5 bases not matched to a gene; V was cut back by 1 base and J by 6 bases. Here the CDR3 DNA reads TGTGCCAGCAGCTTAGGAGGGCAGGGGGCCAATGAGCAGTTCTTC. Translated: CASSLGGQGANEQFF.

A word on this clonotype: This may arise from a read error, as a much more abundant clone is one base away. V and J are TRBV7-6 and TRBJ2-1, with a tentative D call TRBD2 (7 bases). Trimming removed 0 bases from V and 0 bases from J, with 21 bases in between. The CDR3 is made up of 20 amino acids. Per germline, CDR1 SGHVS and CDR2 FNYEAQ. CDR3 coding DNA: TGTGCCAGCAGCTTAGCCCAAGGTGGCGGGGGCTCGAGCTCCTACAATGAGCAGTTCTTC. Translating it yields CASSLAQGGGGSSSYNEQFF.

This clonotype came up once. A much larger clonotype is one base distant, so this may be a read error. The rearrangement links TRBV20-1 to TRBJ2-7; 7 positions agree with TRBD1. The length of the CDR3 is 15 residues. From germline, CDR1 is DFQATT and CDR2 SNEGSKA (reference sequence). Germline trimming cut 3 bases from V and 5 bases from J; bases unmatched to any gene: 13. CDR3 region: CSASPPTGTAHEQYF. CDR3 nucleotides: TGCAGTGCTAGTCCGCCGACAGGGACAGCCCACGAGCAGTACTTC.

Note on this clonotype: A read error may explain this, as a much larger clone is one base away. This chain uses TRBV28 with TRBJ2-5; D gene uncertain. This CDR3 has 14 residues. Germline V gene lookup returns CDR1 MDHEN and CDR2 SYDVKM. DNA of the CDR3: TGTGCCAGCAGTGGACGGAACCGTCAAGAGGCCCAGTACTTC. It translates to CASSGRNRQEAQYF.

This clonotype has more than one count but fewer than ten. Its ends do not fully match the called genes, so a read error is possible. J is TRBJ2-7 and V is TRBV5-3, with D possibly matching TRBD2 (6 bases). TRBV5-3 is designated an ORF whose function remains uncertain. The CDR3 spans 15 residues. Here the CDR3 reads CASSLWQGLLHEQYF. The CDR3, as DNA: TGTGCCAGCAGCTTGTGGCAGGGACTCCTCCACGAGCAGTACTTC.

The chain carries TRBV11-3 and TRBJ1-1; maybe TRBD1 (6 bases). V gave up 0 bases and J gave up 0 bases, with 11 bases separating them. The CDR3 totals 16 residues. In germline, CDR1 is SGHNT, CDR2 YENEEA. The CDR3 region is CASSLEPTGMNTEAFF. Written as DNA, the CDR3 is TGTGCCAGCAGCTTAGAACCGACAGGCATGAACACTGAAGCTTTCTTT.

Of note for this clonotype: A much larger clone differs from this one at a single base, so this may be a read error. The V gene is TRBV19, the J gene TRBJ2-5; D possibly corresponds to TRBD2 (5 bases). CDR1 and CDR2 from the germline V gene are LNHDA and SQIVND (reference sequence). The CDR3 totals 13 residues. The CDR3 bases are TGTGCCTGTAGTTTGGTCAGCGGAGAGACCCAGTACTTC. Translation: CACSLVSGETQYF.

Turning to this clonotype: A much bigger clone sits one base away, suggesting this may be a read error. The genes are TRBV28 and TRBJ2-3; D perhaps matches TRBD2 (5 bases). CDR3 size: 13 residues. Per germline, CDR1 MDHEN and CDR2 SYDVKM. DNA of the CDR3: TGTACCAGCAGGCATGAGGGTTTCGATACGCAGTATTTT. As protein: CTSRHEGFDTQYF.

The chain combines TRBV4-1 with TRBJ2-5; no clear D gene. The CDR3 extends over 13 amino acids. Germline V gene sequence: CDR1 MGHRA, CDR2 YSYEKL. Trimming took off 5 bases at V and 1 base at J, with 8 bases between the two ends. The CDR3 spells CASSGPLQETQYF. For the CDR3, the DNA is TGCGCCAGCAGCGGGCCGCTCCAAGAGACCCAGTACTTC.